This T cell receptor beta chain came from a study of T cell repertoires in cytomegalovirus infection. Across the study: Recently described HLA-C-restricted plus well-studied HLA-B-restricted CMV epitopes were used. Public signatures in TCR beta pointed to CMV infection and matching HLA type.

TCRdb reprocessed the reads via MiXCR and lists one record per CDR3 protein. The sample lists some 940,000 distinct CDR3 sequences, less than 40% seen once, with about an eighth in the top ten. This clonotype was observed a few times. The antigen is unknown. This CDR3 contains 16 residues. Trimming pared 0 bases from V and 5 bases from J, leaving 16 bases between. Germline CDR1 reads MNHEY; CDR2 reads SVGAGI. This rearrangement joins TRBV6-5 to TRBJ1-2; tentatively, D is TRBD1 (6 bases). This clonotype originated in a human donor in good health (CMV status not recorded). Some clones in this sample may be carry-over from other donors' samples. The sample here was cultured CD8+ T cells from PBMCs, taken from culture after CMV antigen stimulation. The CDR3 nucleotides read TGTGCCAGCAGTTACTCGAGTTTGGGGGCAGGATATGGCTACACCTTC. As protein: CASSYSSLGAGYGYTF.